Listed here are 5 T cell receptor beta chains from one sample, sequenced in a study of T cells after yellow fever vaccination. From the 5' RACE reads, TCRdb called clonotypes with MiXCR, one entry per CDR3 protein. The data hold about 220,000 distinct CDR3 sequences, with approximately 3.3% observed a single time. The material sequenced was CD4+ T cells sorted from PBMCs, taken 10 days after the yellow fever booster vaccination. These receptors were collected from a man aged 18 to 29 who received the YFV17D yellow fever vaccine.

The table lists this clonotype with many counts. The chain combines TRBV4-1 with TRBJ1-5, with 11 bases fitting TRBD1. V shed 2 bases, J shed 6 bases, and the junction held 9 bases outside the gene matches. The CDR3 has 17 residues. Germline CDR1 reads MGHRA; CDR2 reads YSYEKL. The CDR3 is CASSQRTGTGGGQPQHF. The CDR3 region has the DNA TGCGCCAGCAGCCAACGCACCGGGACAGGGGGAGGTCAGCCCCAGCATTTT.

This clonotype was observed at least ten times. The CDR3 bases are TGTGCCAGCAGCTTAACTAGCGGGGCTTCTAGCACAGATACGCAGTATTTT. It codes for CASSLTSGASSTDTQYF. The chain couples TRBV5-4 to TRBJ2-3, with 10 bases lining up with TRBD2. The V segment lost 2 bases and the J segment 0 bases; nucleotides outside the gene matches: 6. CDR1 and CDR2 (germline): SGHNT, YYREEE (reference sequence). This CDR3 has 17 amino acids.

This clonotype was seen repeatedly, ten times or more. The chain joins TRBV18 to TRBJ1-5, with D maybe TRBD1 (6 bases). Trimming removed 2 bases from V and 5 bases from J, with 10 bases in between. The CDR3 contains 14 residues. Germline values: CDR1 KGHSH, CDR2 LQKENI. This chain's CDR3 is CASSPGRGDQPQHF. CDR3 bases: TGTGCCAGCTCACCAGGCAGGGGCGATCAGCCCCAGCATTTT.

This clonotype was observed a few times. The chain carries TRBV7-3 and TRBJ2-3; TRBD2 might be the D (6 bases). This CDR3 spans 13 amino acids. V gave up 6 bases and J gave up 3 bases, with 10 bases separating them. Looked up from germline, CDR1 is SGHTA and CDR2 is FQGTGA. CDR3 sequence (DNA): TGTGCCAGCAGTGGCGGGGCGACAGATACGCAGTATTTT. It translates to CASSGGATDTQYF.

There are a few counts of this clonotype. The V gene is TRBV4-3, the J gene TRBJ2-7; a possible D gene is TRBD2 (5 bases). Trimming cost V 0 bases and J 3 bases, with 15 bases left between them. Germline V gene sequence: CDR1 LGHNA, CDR2 YSLEER. This CDR3 is 16 amino acids long. The chain's CDR3 is CASSQDLRVALYEQYF. CDR3 DNA sequence: TGCGCCAGCAGCCAAGACTTGCGGGTTGCCCTCTACGAGCAGTACTTC.